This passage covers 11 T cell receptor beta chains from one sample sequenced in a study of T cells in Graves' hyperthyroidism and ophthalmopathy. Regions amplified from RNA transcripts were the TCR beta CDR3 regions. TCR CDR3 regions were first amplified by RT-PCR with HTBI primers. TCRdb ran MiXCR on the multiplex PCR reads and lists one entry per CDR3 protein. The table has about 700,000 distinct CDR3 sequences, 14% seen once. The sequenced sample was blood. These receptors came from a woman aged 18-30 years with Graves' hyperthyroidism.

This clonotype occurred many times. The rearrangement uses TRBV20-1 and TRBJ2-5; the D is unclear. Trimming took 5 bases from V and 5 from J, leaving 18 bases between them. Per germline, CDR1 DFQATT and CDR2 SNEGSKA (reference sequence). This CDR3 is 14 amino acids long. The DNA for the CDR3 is TGCAGTGCTCGACCGCCCTGGACCTCGGAGACCCAGTACTTC. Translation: CSARPPWTSETQYF.

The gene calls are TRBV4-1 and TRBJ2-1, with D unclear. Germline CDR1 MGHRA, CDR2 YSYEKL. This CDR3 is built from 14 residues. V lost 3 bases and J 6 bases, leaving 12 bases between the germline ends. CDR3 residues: CASSQDERINEQFF. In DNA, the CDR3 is TGCGCCAGCAGCCAGGATGAACGGATCAATGAGCAGTTCTTC.

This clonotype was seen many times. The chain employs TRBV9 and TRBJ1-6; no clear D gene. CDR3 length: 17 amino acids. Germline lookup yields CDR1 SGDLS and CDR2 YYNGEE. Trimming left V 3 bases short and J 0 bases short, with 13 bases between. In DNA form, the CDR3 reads TGTGCCAGCAGCGAGGACCCCTTAAGCTCCTATAATTCACCCCTCCACTTT. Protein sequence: CASSEDPLSSYNSPLHF.

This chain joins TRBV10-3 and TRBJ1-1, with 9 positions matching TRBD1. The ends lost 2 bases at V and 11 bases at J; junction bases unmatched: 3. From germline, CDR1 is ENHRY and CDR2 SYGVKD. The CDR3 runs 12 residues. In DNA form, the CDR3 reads TGTGCCATCAGTGAGAGGACAGGGGCGGCTTTCTTT. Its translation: CAISERTGAAFF.

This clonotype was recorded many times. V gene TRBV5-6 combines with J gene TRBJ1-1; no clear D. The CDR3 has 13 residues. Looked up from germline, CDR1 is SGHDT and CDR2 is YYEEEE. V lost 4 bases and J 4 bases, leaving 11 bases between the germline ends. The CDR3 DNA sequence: TGTGCCAGCAGCCCCCATAGCAGCACTGAAGCTTTCTTT. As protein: CASSPHSSTEAFF.

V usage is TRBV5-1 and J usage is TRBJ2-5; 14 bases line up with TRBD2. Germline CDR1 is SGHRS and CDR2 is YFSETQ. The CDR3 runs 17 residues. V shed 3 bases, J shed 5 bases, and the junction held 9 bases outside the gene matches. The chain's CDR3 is CASSWGLAGAIGETQYF. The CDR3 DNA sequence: TGCGCCAGCAGCTGGGGACTAGCGGGAGCGATCGGGGAGACCCAGTACTTC.

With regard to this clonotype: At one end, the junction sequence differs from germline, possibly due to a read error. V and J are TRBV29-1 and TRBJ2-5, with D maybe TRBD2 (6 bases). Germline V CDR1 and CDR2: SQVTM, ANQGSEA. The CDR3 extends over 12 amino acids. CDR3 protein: CSVATSQVTQYF. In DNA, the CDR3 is TGCAGCGTTGCTACTAGCCAAGTGACCCAGTACTTC.

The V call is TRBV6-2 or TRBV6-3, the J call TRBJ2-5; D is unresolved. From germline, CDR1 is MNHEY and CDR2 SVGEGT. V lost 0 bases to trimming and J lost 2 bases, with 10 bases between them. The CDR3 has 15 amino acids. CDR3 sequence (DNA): TGTGCCAGCAGTTACTCGAGGTTGGCACAAGAGACCCAGTACTTC. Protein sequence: CASSYSRLAQETQYF.

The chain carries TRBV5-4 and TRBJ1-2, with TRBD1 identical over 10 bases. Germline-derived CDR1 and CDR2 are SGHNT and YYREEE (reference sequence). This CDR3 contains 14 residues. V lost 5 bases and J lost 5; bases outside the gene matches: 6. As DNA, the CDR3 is TGTGCCAGCAGTTGGGACAGGGGATCTTATGGCTACACCTTC. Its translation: CASSWDRGSYGYTF.

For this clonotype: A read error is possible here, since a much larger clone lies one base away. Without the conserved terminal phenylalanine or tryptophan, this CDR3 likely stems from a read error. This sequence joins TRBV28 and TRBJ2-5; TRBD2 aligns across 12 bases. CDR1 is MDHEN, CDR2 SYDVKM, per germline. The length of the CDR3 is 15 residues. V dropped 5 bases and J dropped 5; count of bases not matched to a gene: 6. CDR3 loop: CASSPGLAGIETQYL. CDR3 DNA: TGTGCCAGCAGTCCCGGACTAGCGGGAATTGAGACCCAGTACCTC.

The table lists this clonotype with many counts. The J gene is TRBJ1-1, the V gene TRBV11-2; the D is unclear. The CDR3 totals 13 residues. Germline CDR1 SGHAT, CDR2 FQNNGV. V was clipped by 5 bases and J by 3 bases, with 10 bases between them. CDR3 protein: CASSLIGDTEAFF. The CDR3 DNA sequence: TGTGCCAGCAGCCTCATCGGGGACACTGAAGCTTTCTTT.